The 6 T cell receptor beta chains listed next were all sequenced from one sample in a study of PD-L1 blockade in urothelial cancer. Time point of the sample: pretreatment peripheral blood. Sequencing was performed with immunoSEQ multiplex PCR; in TCRdb, only in-frame clones are kept and a portion is missing. The repertoire has tens of thousands of clones, 82% of them found once; the top ten carry 1.5% to 2%. The sequencing used PBMCs, collected around atezolizumab (anti-PD-L1) treatment. These receptors were taken from a middle-aged man with urothelial cancer.

This clone was seen a single time. DNA of the CDR3: TGTGCCAGTACCGCGCCGTCCATTAGCGGACGCGGGGAGCTGTTTTTT. Its translation is CASTAPSISGRGELFF. This chain uses TRBV19 with TRBJ2-2; D may be TRBD2 (6 bases). Deletions cut 7 bases from V and 7 bases from J, with 22 bases between. CDR1 LNHDA and CDR2 SQIVND come from the germline V gene (reference sequence). The length of the CDR3 is 16 residues.

This clone was recorded only once. The chain uses TRBV2 and TRBJ1-5; D remains ambiguous. The germline V gene encodes CDR1 SNHLY and CDR2 FYNNEI. V was cut by 6 bases and J by 6 bases, with 15 bases left in between. This CDR3 region has 14 residues. The CDR3 sequence is CASSGVVPGQPQHF. For the CDR3, the DNA is TGTGCCAGCAGCGGGGTTGTGCCAGGTCAGCCCCAGCATTTT.

The rearrangement links TRBV5-1 to TRBJ2-3; tentatively, D is TRBD1 (5 bases). CDR1 is SGHRS and CDR2 is YFSETQ in the germline V gene. CDR3 size: 15 residues. V was shortened by 4 bases and J by 6 bases, with 18 bases between the two germline ends. The CDR3 region is CASSGAQVGRDTQYF. The CDR3 DNA reads as TGCGCCAGCAGCGGGGCCCAGGTGGGGCGTGATACGCAGTATTTT.

This clone was detected only once. The chain combines TRBV4-2 with TRBJ2-1, with 7 nucleotides matching TRBD1. V was pared by 0 bases and J by 0 bases, with 5 bases of the junction left unmatched. Germline values: CDR1 LGHNA, CDR2 YNFKEQ. The CDR3 extends over 17 amino acids. The CDR3 DNA is TGTGCCAGCAGCCAAGATACACGGGACAGCTCCTACAATGAGCAGTTCTTC. Its protein is CASSQDTRDSSYNEQFF.

This clone was seen once. The chain has TRBV19 and TRBJ1-5; tentative D call: TRBD1 (5 bases). The CDR3 is 15 residues long. The germline V gene encodes CDR1 LNHDA and CDR2 SQIVND (reference sequence). Trimming took 3 bases from V and 2 from J, leaving 11 bases between them. This CDR3 reads CASSMWGVGNQPQHF. The CDR3 region has the DNA TGTGCCAGTAGTATGTGGGGGGTGGGCAATCAGCCCCAGCATTTT. The complete variable domain, with remaining parts taken from reference TRBV19 and TRBJ1-5, reads DGGITQSPKYLFRKEGQNVTLSCEQNLNHDAMYWYRQDPGQGLRLIYYSQIVNDFQKGDIAEGYSVSREKKESFPLTVTSAQKNPTAFYLCASSMWGVGNQPQHFGDGTRLSIL.

This clone came up a few times. The rearrangement links TRBV6-6 to TRBJ1-1, with 9 bases lining up with TRBD1. Looked up from germline, CDR1 is MNHNY and CDR2 is SVGAGI (reference sequence). The CDR3 spans 14 residues. J gave up 5 bases and V 7 bases, and 8 bases lay outside the gene matches. CDR3 DNA sequence: TGTGCCAGCACCCCCCTACAGGGGGCTACTGAAGCTTTCTTT. Encoded protein: CASTPLQGATEAFF.